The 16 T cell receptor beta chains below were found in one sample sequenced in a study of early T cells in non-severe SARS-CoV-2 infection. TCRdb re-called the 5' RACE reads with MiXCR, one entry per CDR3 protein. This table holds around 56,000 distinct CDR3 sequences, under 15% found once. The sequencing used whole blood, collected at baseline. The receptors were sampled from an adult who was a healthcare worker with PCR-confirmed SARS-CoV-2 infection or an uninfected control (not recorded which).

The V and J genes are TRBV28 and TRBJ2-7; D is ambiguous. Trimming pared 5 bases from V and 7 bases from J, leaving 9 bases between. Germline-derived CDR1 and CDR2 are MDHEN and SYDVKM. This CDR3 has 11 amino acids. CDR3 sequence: CASSHRPEQYF. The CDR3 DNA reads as TGTGCCAGCAGTCATCGGCCTGAGCAGTACTTC.

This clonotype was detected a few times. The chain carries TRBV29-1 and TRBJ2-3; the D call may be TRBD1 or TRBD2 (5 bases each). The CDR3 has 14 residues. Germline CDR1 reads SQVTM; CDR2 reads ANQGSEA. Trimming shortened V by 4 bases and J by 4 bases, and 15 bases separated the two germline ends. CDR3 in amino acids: CSVGDLMGSDTQYF. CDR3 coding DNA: TGCAGCGTTGGGGACCTTATGGGGTCAGATACGCAGTATTTT.

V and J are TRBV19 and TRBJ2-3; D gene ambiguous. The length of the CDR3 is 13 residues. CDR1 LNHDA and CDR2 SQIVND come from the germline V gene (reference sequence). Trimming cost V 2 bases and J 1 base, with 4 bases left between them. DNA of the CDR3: TGTGCCAGTAGTATAAGCGGCACAGATACGCAGTATTTT. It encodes CASSISGTDTQYF. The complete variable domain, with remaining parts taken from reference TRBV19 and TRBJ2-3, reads DGGITQSPKYLFRKEGQNVTLSCEQNLNHDAMYWYRQDPGQGLRLIYYSQIVNDFQKGDIAEGYSVSREKKESFPLTVTSAQKNPTAFYLCASSISGTDTQYFGPGTRLTVL.

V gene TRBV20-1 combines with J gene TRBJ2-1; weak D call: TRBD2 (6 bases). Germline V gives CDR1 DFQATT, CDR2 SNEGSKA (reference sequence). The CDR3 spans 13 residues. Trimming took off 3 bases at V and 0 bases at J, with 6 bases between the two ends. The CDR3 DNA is TGCAGTGCTAGCGGGGGCTCCTACAATGAGCAGTTCTTC. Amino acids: CSASGGSYNEQFF.

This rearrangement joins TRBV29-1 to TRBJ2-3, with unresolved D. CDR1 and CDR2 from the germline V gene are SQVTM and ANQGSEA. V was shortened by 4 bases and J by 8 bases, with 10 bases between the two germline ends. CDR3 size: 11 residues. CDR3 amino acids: CSVVSTGTQYF. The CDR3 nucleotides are TGCAGCGTTGTCTCCACGGGTACGCAGTATTTT.

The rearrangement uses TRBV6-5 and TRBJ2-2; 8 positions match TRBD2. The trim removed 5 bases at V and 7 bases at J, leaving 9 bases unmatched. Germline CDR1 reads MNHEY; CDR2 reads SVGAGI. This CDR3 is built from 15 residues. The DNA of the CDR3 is TGTGCCAGCAGTCTCCCGGGGGGGGCCGGCGGGGAGCTGTTTTTT. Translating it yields CASSLPGGAGGELFF.

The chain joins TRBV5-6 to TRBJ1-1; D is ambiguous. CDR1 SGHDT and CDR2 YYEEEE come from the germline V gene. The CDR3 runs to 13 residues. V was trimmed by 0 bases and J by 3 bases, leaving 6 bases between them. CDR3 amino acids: CASSLDTYTEAFF. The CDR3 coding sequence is TGTGCCAGCAGCTTGGACACTTACACTGAAGCTTTCTTT. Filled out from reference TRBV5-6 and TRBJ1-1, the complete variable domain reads DAGVTQSPTHLIKTRGQQVTLRCSPKSGHDTVSWYQQALGQGPQFIFQYYEEEERQRGNFPDRFSGHQFPNYSSELNVNALLLGDSALYLCASSLDTYTEAFFGQGTRLTVV.

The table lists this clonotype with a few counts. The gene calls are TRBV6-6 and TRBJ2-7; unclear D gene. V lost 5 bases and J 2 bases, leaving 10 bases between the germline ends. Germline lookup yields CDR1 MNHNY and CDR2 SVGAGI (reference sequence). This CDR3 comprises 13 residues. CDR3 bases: TGTGCCAGCAGTGTCGAGCCGACCTACGAGCAGTACTTC. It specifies CASSVEPTYEQYF.

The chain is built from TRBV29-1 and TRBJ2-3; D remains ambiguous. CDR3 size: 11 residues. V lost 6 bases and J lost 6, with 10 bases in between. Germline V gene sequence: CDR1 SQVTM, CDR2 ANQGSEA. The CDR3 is CSVTLGDTQYF. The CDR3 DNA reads TGCAGCGTCACTCTCGGGGATACGCAGTATTTT.

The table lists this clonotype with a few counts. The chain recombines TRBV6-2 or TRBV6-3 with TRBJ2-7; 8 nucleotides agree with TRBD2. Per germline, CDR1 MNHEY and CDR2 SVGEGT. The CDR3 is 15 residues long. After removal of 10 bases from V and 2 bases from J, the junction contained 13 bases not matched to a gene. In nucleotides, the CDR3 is TGTGCCATACGTGGTAGCGGGATCCGTCCCTACGAGCAGTACTTC. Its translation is CAIRGSGIRPYEQYF.

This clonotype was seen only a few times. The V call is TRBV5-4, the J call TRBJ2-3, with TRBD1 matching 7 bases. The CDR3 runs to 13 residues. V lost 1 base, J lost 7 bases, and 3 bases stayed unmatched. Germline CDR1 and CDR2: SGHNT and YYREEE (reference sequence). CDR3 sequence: CASSLPGGYTQYF. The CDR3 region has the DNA TGTGCCAGCAGCTTGCCAGGGGGTTATACGCAGTATTTT.

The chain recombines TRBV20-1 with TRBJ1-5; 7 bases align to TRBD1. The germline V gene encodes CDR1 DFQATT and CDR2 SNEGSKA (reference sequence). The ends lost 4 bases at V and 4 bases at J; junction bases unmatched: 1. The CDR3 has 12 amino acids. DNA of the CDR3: TGCAGTGCTACGGACAGGAATCAGCCCCAGCATTTT. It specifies CSATDRNQPQHF.

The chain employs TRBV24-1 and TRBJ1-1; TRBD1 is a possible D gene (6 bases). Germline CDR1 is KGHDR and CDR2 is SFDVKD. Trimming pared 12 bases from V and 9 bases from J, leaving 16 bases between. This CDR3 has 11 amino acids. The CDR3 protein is CAPWDTGKAFF. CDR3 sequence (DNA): TGTGCCCCTTGGGACACGGGTAAAGCTTTCTTT.

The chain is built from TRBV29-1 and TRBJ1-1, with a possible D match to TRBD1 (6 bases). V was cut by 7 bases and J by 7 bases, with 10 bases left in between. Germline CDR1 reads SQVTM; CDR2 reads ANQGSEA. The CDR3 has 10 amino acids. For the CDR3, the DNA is TGCAGCGCAGGGGTCGTTGAAGCTTTCTTT. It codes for CSAGVVEAFF.

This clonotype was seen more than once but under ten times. CDR3 sequence reads: CASSRPAVSETQYF. DNA for the CDR3: TGTGCCAGCAGCCGACCGGCGGTCAGCGAGACCCAGTACTTC. This rearrangement joins TRBV12-3 or TRBV12-4 to TRBJ2-5; D call uncertain. The CDR3 is 14 residues long. The V end was cut by 6 bases, the J end by 5 bases, with 16 bases between.

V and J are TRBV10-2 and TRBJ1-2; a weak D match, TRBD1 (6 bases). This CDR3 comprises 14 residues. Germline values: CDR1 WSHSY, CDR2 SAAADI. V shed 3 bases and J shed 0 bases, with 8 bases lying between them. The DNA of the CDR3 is TGCGCCAGCAGTGAAGGGGGGCCTAACTATGGCTACACCTTC. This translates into CASSEGGPNYGYTF.